The 10 T cell receptor beta chains below were found in one sample sequenced in a study of human T cells and chemical hapten exposure. Via MiXCR, TCRdb re-called the RACE reads, giving one row per CDR3 protein. The table shows approximately 370,000 distinct CDR3 sequences, with 4.5% to 5.5% occurring only once. Time point here: pre-sensitization, week 0. Treatment meaning: therapeutic diphenylcyclopropenone sensitization with weekly scalp DPC. Sequencing used whole blood, obtained in connection with sensitization to the hapten diphenylcyclopropenone (DPC). These receptors were collected from a woman aged 18-29 years with alopecia areata. Some clones in this sample may be carry-over from other donors' samples.

The gene calls are TRBV18 and TRBJ2-3; unclear D gene. The CDR3 contains 13 residues. V was clipped by 3 bases and J by 3 bases, with 7 bases between them. Germline V gene lookup returns CDR1 KGHSH and CDR2 LQKENI. The CDR3 loop is CASSPPVTDTQYF. In DNA form, the CDR3 reads TGTGCCAGCTCACCCCCCGTAACAGATACGCAGTATTTT.

This clonotype was observed once. V usage is TRBV6-5 and J usage is TRBJ1-6, with a weak D call TRBD1 (6 bases). The CDR3 is 16 amino acids. Trimming shortened V by 4 bases and J by 2 bases, and 12 bases separated the two germline ends. Germline CDR1 MNHEY, CDR2 SVGAGI. The CDR3, as DNA: TGTGCCAGCAGTTTCAGGGGTTCTGCCTATAATTCACCCCTCCACTTT. It specifies CASSFRGSAYNSPLHF.

The V call is TRBV25-1, the J call TRBJ2-7; TRBD1 might be the D (6 bases). In germline, CDR1 is MGHDK, CDR2 SYGVNS. The V end was cut by 4 bases, the J end by 6 bases, with 16 bases between. The CDR3 runs 14 residues. CDR3 loop: CASSVSRGRPEQYF. The CDR3 DNA sequence: TGTGCCAGCAGTGTGAGCAGGGGCCGTCCCGAGCAGTACTTC.

The chain uses TRBV5-1 and TRBJ1-1, with D perhaps TRBD1 (5 bases). The germline CDR1 and CDR2 sequences are SGHRS and YFSETQ. This CDR3 has 14 amino acids. With 4 bases removed from V and 6 bases from J, the gap between germline ends came to 16 bases. CDR3 in DNA: TGCGCCAGCAGCATGTACCGGGGCGCCGCTGAAGCTTTCTTT. This translates into CASSMYRGAAEAFF.

The rearrangement uses TRBV9 and TRBJ2-2; 12 positions agree with TRBD1. The trim removed 4 bases at V and 8 bases at J, leaving 9 bases unmatched. This CDR3 is built from 16 residues. Germline CDR1 and CDR2: SGDLS and YYNGEE. The CDR3 sequence is CASSSEGQGARGELFF. The CDR3 DNA follows: TGTGCCAGCAGCTCAGAGGGACAGGGGGCGCGAGGGGAGCTGTTTTTT.

This clonotype was picked up many times. This chain links TRBV3-1 with TRBJ2-3, with D unresolved. CDR1 is LGHDT, CDR2 YNNKEL, per germline (reference sequence). The CDR3 length is 14 residues. V gave up 4 bases and J gave up 4 bases, with 12 bases separating them. The CDR3 nucleotides read TGTGCCAGCAGCCGAGGTCCTCGGGCAGATACGCAGTATTTT. Protein product: CASSRGPRADTQYF.

This chain links TRBV5-1 with TRBJ2-1; TRBD1 matches 11 bases. Germline-derived CDR1 and CDR2 are SGHRS and YFSETQ. V lost 4 bases to trimming and J lost 8 bases; unmatched junction nucleotides: 8. The CDR3 is 15 residues long. The CDR3 bases are TGCGCCAGCAGCATCCGGGACAGGGGGATCGATGAGCAGTTCTTC. It yields the protein CASSIRDRGIDEQFF.

In its sample, this clonotype was seen a few times. J is TRBJ2-7 and V is TRBV7-2, with D perhaps given as TRBD1 or TRBD2 (5 bases each). V lost 4 bases and J 4 bases, leaving 11 bases between the germline ends. Germline CDR1 reads SGHTA; CDR2 reads FQGNSA. The CDR3 totals 13 residues. CDR3 nucleotides: TGTGCCAGCAGCTCGGTGGGGGTTTACGAGCAGTACTTC. Protein sequence: CASSSVGVYEQYF.

This clonotype has a handful of counts. The gene calls are TRBV7-8 and TRBJ1-2; 7 bases match TRBD1. The CDR3 length is 16 residues. Germline V gene sequence: CDR1 SGHVS, CDR2 FQNEAQ. Trimming at V came to 1 base and at J to 8 bases, leaving 13 bases not matched to a gene. The CDR3: CASSLVQGERDRGYTF. CDR3 DNA sequence: TGTGCCAGCAGCTTAGTCCAGGGGGAGAGGGATAGGGGCTACACCTTC.

This chain connects TRBV9 to TRBJ2-3, with D hard to call. The CDR3 covers 12 residues. Germline CDR1 is SGDLS and CDR2 is YYNGEE. Trimming pared 0 bases from V and 9 bases from J, leaving 8 bases between. The CDR3 nucleotides read TGTGCCAGCAGCGTAGACGAGTCAACGCAGTATTTT. Translation: CASSVDESTQYF. The full variable domain, in which reference TRBV9 and TRBJ2-3 provide the parts outside the CDR3, is DSGVTQTPKHLITATGQRVTLRCSPRSGDLSVYWYQQSLDQGLQFLIQYYNGEERAKGNILERFSAQQFPDLHSELNLSSLELGDSALYFCASSVDESTQYFGPGTRLTVL.